What follows are 31 T cell receptor beta chains derived from one specimen sequenced in a study of T-cell reconstitution after alpha-beta-depleted transplantation in children. Preparing the TCRbeta library involved the use of unique molecular identifiers. TCRdb ran MiXCR on the PCR reads and lists one entry per CDR3 protein. Here the sample spans a few hundred thousand distinct CDR3 sequences, approximately 12% being singletons. The sequences come from PBMCs, mostly from graft donor cells, collected 360 days after TCRalphabeta/CD19-depleted stem cell transplant. Every receptor here comes from a male patient younger than 18 who had a stem cell transplant for acute myeloid leukemia, so the T cells may come from the graft donor.

The chain couples TRBV6-1 to TRBJ2-3, with 9 nucleotides matching TRBD2. Germline lookup yields CDR1 MNHNS and CDR2 SASEGT. The CDR3 covers 16 residues. The J segment lost 0 bases and the V segment lost 5 bases, leaving 6 bases of the junction unmatched. The CDR3 reads CASSRMGLASTDTQYF. In DNA, the CDR3 is TGTGCCAGCAGTAGGATGGGACTAGCTAGCACAGATACGCAGTATTTT.

This clonotype has a handful of counts. The chain employs TRBV11-2 and TRBJ2-7; TRBD2 matches at 7 bases. Trimming at V came to 5 bases and at J to 0 bases, leaving 10 bases not matched to a gene. CDR1 is SGHAT, CDR2 FQNNGV, per germline. The CDR3 has 16 residues. CDR3 protein: CASSRQPGLYSYEQYF. In DNA, the CDR3 is TGTGCCAGCAGCCGACAACCGGGACTATACTCCTACGAGCAGTACTTC.

This clonotype occurred a few times. The rearrangement uses TRBV5-1 and TRBJ2-7; D is ambiguous. Per the germline V gene, CDR1 is SGHRS and CDR2 is YFSETQ. The CDR3 contains 11 residues. V was shortened by 7 bases and J by 10 bases, with 15 bases between the two germline ends. This chain's CDR3 is CASALLGEQYF. The CDR3 DNA sequence: TGCGCCAGCGCCCTGCTAGGCGAACAGTACTTC.

The chain employs TRBV27 and TRBJ2-7, with 11 bases matching TRBD1. Unmatched junction bases numbered 6, after V lost 6 bases and J lost 2 bases. Germline CDR1 MNHEY, CDR2 SMNVEV (reference sequence). The CDR3 is 15 residues long. The CDR3 DNA sequence: TGTGCCAGCAGGCGCCCGGGACAGGGGGCCTACGAGCAGTACTTC. This codes for CASRRPGQGAYEQYF.

This chain links TRBV2 with TRBJ1-5; TRBD1 aligns across 8 bases. V lost 0 bases and J lost 5; bases outside the gene matches: 0. The length of the CDR3 is 14 residues. Germline values: CDR1 SNHLY, CDR2 FYNNEI. CDR3 protein: CASSEARGHQPQHF. Here the CDR3 DNA reads TGTGCCAGCAGTGAAGCCAGGGGGCATCAGCCCCAGCATTTT.

V gene TRBV20-1 combines with J gene TRBJ2-1, with TRBD2 matching 7 bases. With 0 bases clipped from V and 7 bases from J, the junction kept 9 bases outside the gene matches. Germline V gives CDR1 DFQATT, CDR2 SNEGSKA (reference sequence). The CDR3 is made up of 15 amino acids. CDR3 protein: CSARDGGGPGNEQFF. CDR3 nucleotides: TGCAGTGCTAGAGATGGGGGAGGGCCGGGGAATGAGCAGTTCTTC.

This clonotype was counted between two and nine times. The V and J genes are TRBV28 and TRBJ1-2, with D tentatively TRBD1 (5 bases). Between the trimmed V and J ends, which lost 7 bases and 8 bases, there was a span of 14 bases. Per germline, CDR1 MDHEN and CDR2 SYDVKM. CDR3 length: 12 residues. The CDR3 DNA follows: TGTGCCAGCACATTCGCGGGGCGAGGCTACACCTTC. Encoded protein: CASTFAGRGYTF.

The V gene is TRBV5-1, the J gene TRBJ2-7; 9 bases agree with TRBD1. The V and J ends lost 5 bases and 0 bases, in that order; junction bases with no gene match: 6. CDR3 length: 15 residues. The germline gives CDR1 SGHRS, CDR2 YFSETQ. In DNA form, the CDR3 reads TGCGCCAGCAGGTTGCCGGGACAGGGCTCCTACGAGCAGTACTTC. This codes for CASRLPGQGSYEQYF.

This clonotype appeared many times. The chain employs TRBV28 and TRBJ2-1; 8 nucleotides line up with TRBD1. The CDR3 is 15 amino acids. V trimming: 3 bases; J trimming: 7 bases; junction bases outside the gene matches: 8. Germline CDR1 and CDR2: MDHEN and SYDVKM. The CDR3 spells CASSFDQGARNEQFF. In DNA, the CDR3 is TGTGCCAGCAGTTTTGACCAGGGGGCGCGAAATGAGCAGTTCTTC. The full variable domain, with the rest looked up from reference TRBV28 and TRBJ2-1, is DVKVTQSSRYLVKRTGEKVFLECVQDMDHENMFWYRQDPGLGLRLIYFSYDVKMKEKGDIPEGYSVSREKKERFSLILESASTNQTSMYLCASSFDQGARNEQFFGPGTRLTVL.

This clonotype was counted many times. V usage is TRBV20-1 and J usage is TRBJ2-3; 9 bases are a match to TRBD2. V trimming: 5 bases; J trimming: 2 bases; junction bases outside the gene matches: 5. CDR1 DFQATT and CDR2 SNEGSKA come from the germline V gene (reference sequence). The CDR3 length is 14 residues. CDR3 loop: CSAQKREVTDTQYF. CDR3 DNA sequence: TGCAGTGCTCAGAAGCGGGAGGTCACAGATACGCAGTATTTT.

The gene calls are TRBV5-1 and TRBJ1-1; D uncertain. Trimming left V 3 bases short and J 0 bases short, with 9 bases between. Germline CDR1 reads SGHRS; CDR2 reads YFSETQ. This CDR3 region has 14 residues. CDR3 region: CASSSDILNTEAFF. DNA of the CDR3: TGCGCCAGCAGCTCCGACATCCTGAACACTGAAGCTTTCTTT. Variable domain in full (rest from reference TRBV5-1 and TRBJ1-1): KAGVTQTPRYLIKTRGQQVTLSCSPISGHRSVSWYQQTPGQGLQFLFEYFSETQRNKGNFPGRFSGRQFSNSRSEMNVSTLELGDSALYLCASSSDILNTEAFFGQGTRLTVV.

V is TRBV29-1 and J is TRBJ2-7; tentative D call: TRBD2 (6 bases). CDR3 size: 13 residues. The V end was cut by 4 bases, the J end by 9 bases, with 19 bases between. Per germline, CDR1 SQVTM and CDR2 ANQGSEA. CDR3 loop: CSVASGSYSAQYF. The DNA of the CDR3 is TGCAGCGTTGCGTCCGGGAGCTATTCTGCGCAGTACTTC.

This clonotype has a handful of counts. The V and J genes are TRBV12-3 or TRBV12-4 and TRBJ2-7; D may be TRBD2 (5 bases). V lost 5 bases, J lost 4 bases, and 12 bases lay in between. The CDR3 extends over 13 amino acids. This CDR3 reads CASSPPGWYEQYF. CDR3 nucleotides: TGTGCCAGCAGTCCGCCGGGGTGGTACGAGCAGTACTTC.

The rearrangement uses TRBV2 and TRBJ2-2; 15 nucleotides agree with TRBD2. Germline V CDR1 and CDR2: SNHLY, FYNNEI. V lost 5 bases and J lost 2; bases outside the gene matches: 12. The CDR3 is made up of 20 amino acids. CDR3 DNA: TGTGCCAGCAGTTACAATTTTCCGGGACTAGCGGGAGGTAACACCGGGGAGCTGTTTTTT. Its translation: CASSYNFPGLAGGNTGELFF.

This clonotype was detected only a few times. One end of the junction varies from germline; a read error may be responsible. CDR3 region: CASSVTTSGSTDTQYF. The DNA for the CDR3 is TGTGCCAGCAGCGTAACCACTAGCGGGAGCACAGATACGCAGTATTTT. V usage is TRBV7-3 and J usage is TRBJ2-3, with 9 bases fitting TRBD2. The CDR3 length is 16 residues. Germline CDR1 reads SGHTA; CDR2 reads FQGTGA.

There are a few counts of this clonotype. The chain carries TRBV4-2 and TRBJ2-2; maybe TRBD2 (6 bases). Trimming stripped 3 bases from V and 3 bases from J, with 11 bases between. Germline loops: CDR1 LGHNA, CDR2 YNFKEQ. The CDR3 length is 15 residues. Here the CDR3 reads CASSHAGRDTGELFF. As DNA, the CDR3 is TGTGCCAGCAGCCATGCGGGGCGGGACACCGGGGAGCTGTTTTTT.

The chain joins TRBV20-1 to TRBJ2-5; unclear D gene. The CDR3 consists of 11 residues. CDR1 is DFQATT and CDR2 is SNEGSKA in the germline V gene (reference sequence). CDR3: CVGREQETQYF. The CDR3 DNA reads TGCGTCGGTAGGGAACAAGAGACCCAGTACTTC.

Many counts were recorded for this clonotype. The J gene is TRBJ2-7, the V gene TRBV20-1; D uncertain. Germline V gene sequence: CDR1 DFQATT, CDR2 SNEGSKA (reference sequence). Trimming cost V 0 bases and J 2 bases, with 5 bases left between them. The CDR3 is 12 amino acids. DNA for the CDR3: TGCAGTGCTAGAGATGGGACCTACGAGCAGTACTTC. It is translated as CSARDGTYEQYF.

This clonotype turned up a few times. The chain has TRBV28 and TRBJ1-2; D call uncertain. V shed 7 bases and J shed 5 bases, with 17 bases lying between them. This CDR3 has 14 amino acids. From germline, CDR1 is MDHEN and CDR2 SYDVKM. The CDR3 region has the DNA TGTGCCAGCACCCCGTGGGGAGGTCTTTATGGCTACACCTTC. Its protein product is CASTPWGGLYGYTF.

The rearrangement links TRBV5-1 to TRBJ2-2; weak D call: TRBD2 (6 bases). From germline, CDR1 is SGHRS and CDR2 YFSETQ. The CDR3 totals 17 residues. V was pared by 3 bases and J by 5 bases, with 20 bases between. The CDR3 DNA is TGCGCCAGCAGCTCCTTGGGACTGGTAAAACCTACCGGGGAGCTGTTTTTT. Translating gives CASSSLGLVKPTGELFF.

This chain connects TRBV20-1 to TRBJ2-1; D remains ambiguous. The V gene lost 5 bases and the J gene lost 2 bases, with 19 bases spanning the gap. Germline V gene data show CDR1 as DFQATT and CDR2 as SNEGSKA (reference sequence). The CDR3 extends over 16 amino acids. For the CDR3, the DNA is TGCAGTGCTGGAAGCCTTCGGGCGTCACCCTACAATGAGCAGTTCTTC. Encoded protein: CSAGSLRASPYNEQFF.

This clonotype was seen many times. V is TRBV11-2 and J is TRBJ2-1; D uncertain. The CDR3 totals 16 residues. CDR1 is SGHAT and CDR2 is FQNNGV in the germline V gene. The V and J ends lost 5 bases and 0 bases respectively, with 14 bases between them. The CDR3 DNA reads TGTGCCAGCAGCGCCCTCTATTCGAACTCCTACAATGAGCAGTTCTTC. Encoded protein: CASSALYSNSYNEQFF.

Notes on this clonotype: Since a much larger clone is just one base distant, this may be a read error. The conserved final phenylalanine or tryptophan is absent from the CDR3, which likely points to a read error. The gene calls are TRBV4-3 and TRBJ2-3; TRBD1 matches at 8 bases. With 1 base clipped from V and 7 bases from J, the junction kept 10 bases outside the gene matches. The CDR3 is 16 amino acids. The germline gives CDR1 LGHNA, CDR2 YSLEER. The CDR3 nucleotides are TGCGCCAGCAGCCAAGTGGGTCAGGGGGCATTAAATACGCAGTATTAT. Protein sequence: CASSQVGQGALNTQYY.

This clonotype was found a few times. The rearrangement links TRBV18 to TRBJ2-4; TRBD2 is a possible D gene (5 bases). The CDR3 extends over 11 amino acids. Germline-derived CDR1 and CDR2 are KGHSH and LQKENI. The V and J ends lost 1 base and 12 bases respectively, with 7 bases between them. The CDR3 region is CASSPLRDQYF. The DNA of the CDR3 is TGTGCCAGCTCACCACTACGGGATCAGTACTTC.

The chain recombines TRBV7-3 with TRBJ2-7, with D possibly TRBD1 on 6 matching bases. Germline CDR1 reads SGHTA; CDR2 reads FQGTGA. This CDR3 has 11 residues. The V and J ends lost 3 bases and 10 bases respectively, with 10 bases between them. CDR3 protein: CASSFRTAQYF. The CDR3 nucleotides are TGTGCCAGCAGCTTTCGGACAGCTCAGTACTTC. Full variable domain (remainder filled in from reference TRBV7-3 and TRBJ2-7): GAGVSQTPSNKVTEKGKYVELRCDPISGHTALYWYRQSLGQGPEFLIYFQGTGAADDSGLPNDRFFAVRPEGSVSTLKIQRTERGDSAVYLCASSFRTAQYFGPGTRLTVT.

The CDR3 DNA sequence: TGTGCCAGCAGCTTATATACTAGCGCCACCGGGGAGCTGTTTTTT. Protein product: CASSLYTSATGELFF. J is TRBJ2-2 and V is TRBV7-3; 7 bases are a match to TRBD2. Germline V CDR1 and CDR2: SGHTA, FQGTGA. This CDR3 region has 15 residues. The V and J ends lost 2 bases and 4 bases, in that order; junction bases with no gene match: 4.

This clonotype was observed at least ten times. The chain combines TRBV20-1 with TRBJ2-2; TRBD2 aligns across 8 bases. Germline CDR1 DFQATT, CDR2 SNEGSKA (reference sequence). The CDR3 sequence is 16 residues long. Losses at the gene ends were 5 bases for V and 5 bases for J; bases not matched to a gene: 13. CDR3 residues: CSASLTSGLRTGELFF. In nucleotides, the CDR3 is TGCAGTGCTTCCCTCACTAGCGGCTTAAGAACCGGGGAGCTGTTTTTT.

This clonotype turned up a few times. The chain links TRBV6-2 or TRBV6-3 to TRBJ2-5; TRBD1 agrees at 9 bases. Germline V gives CDR1 MNHEY, CDR2 SVGEGT. The CDR3 totals 14 residues. V lost 10 bases, J lost 0 bases, and 6 bases stayed unmatched. The CDR3 spells CANNRGQYQETQYF. CDR3 sequence (DNA): TGTGCCAACAACAGGGGGCAGTACCAAGAGACCCAGTACTTC.

This clonotype was counted a few times. The chain has TRBV15 and TRBJ2-1; TRBD2 matches 7 bases. The CDR3 runs to 16 residues. The V and J ends lost 2 bases and 5 bases, in that order; junction bases with no gene match: 9. Per germline, CDR1 LNHNV and CDR2 YYDKDF (reference sequence). CDR3 bases: TGTGCCACCAGCAGACCGAGCGGGAAAGAAGACAATGAGCAGTTCTTC. Protein: CATSRPSGKEDNEQFF. The full variable domain, its missing parts supplied by reference TRBV15 and TRBJ2-1, is DAMVIQNPRYQVTQFGKPVTLSCSQTLNHNVMYWYQQKSSQAPKLLFHYYDKDFNNEADTPDNFQSRRPNTSFCFLDIRSPGLGDTAMYLCATSRPSGKEDNEQFFGPGTRLTVL.

This clonotype appeared many times. The rearrangement joins TRBV5-1 to TRBJ2-7, with 8 bases identical to TRBD2. CDR1 is SGHRS and CDR2 is YFSETQ in the germline V gene. CDR3 length: 14 amino acids. V lost 7 bases, J lost 5 bases, and 11 bases stayed unmatched. The CDR3 sequence: CASGPGLVIDEQYF. The CDR3 DNA reads as TGCGCCAGCGGCCCGGGACTAGTGATCGACGAGCAGTACTTC.

This sequence joins TRBV12-3 or TRBV12-4 and TRBJ2-2; a weak D match, TRBD2 (5 bases). There are 17 residues in the CDR3. With 3 bases removed from V and 6 bases from J, the gap between germline ends came to 20 bases. The CDR3 protein is CASSLLVLARRAGELFF. CDR3 nucleotide sequence: TGTGCCAGCAGTTTGTTAGTTTTGGCCCGGCGGGCCGGGGAGCTGTTTTTT.